What follows describes a single T cell receptor beta chain. Its specificity is not known. Germline values: CDR1 SSHAT, CDR2 FNYEAQ (reference sequence). J lost 5 bases, V lost 4 bases, and 15 bases had no gene match. The CDR3 length is 19 residues. This sample is part of a study of OX40 agonist ivuxolimab in advanced cancers. Study-wide findings and caveats: The study found that CD8+ T cells averaged more expanded clones than CD4+.

Clones were sequenced by immunoSEQ multiplex PCR, and TCRdb holds only the in-frame ones, with some missing. In the table there are tens of thousands of clones, approximately 89% of which are singletons. V gene TRBV7-7 combines with J gene TRBJ2-5; 14 bases agree with TRBD2. The input for sequencing was CD4+ or CD8+ T cells sorted from blood, taken in a trial of the OX40 agonist ivuxolimab. This TCR derives from an adult with an advanced solid tumor such as melanoma, head and neck, liver or kidney cancer. CDR3 sequence: CASSWGLAGDYRSEETQYF. CDR3 nucleotides: TGTGCCAGCAGCTGGGGACTAGCGGGAGATTACAGGTCAGAGGAGACCCAGTACTTC.